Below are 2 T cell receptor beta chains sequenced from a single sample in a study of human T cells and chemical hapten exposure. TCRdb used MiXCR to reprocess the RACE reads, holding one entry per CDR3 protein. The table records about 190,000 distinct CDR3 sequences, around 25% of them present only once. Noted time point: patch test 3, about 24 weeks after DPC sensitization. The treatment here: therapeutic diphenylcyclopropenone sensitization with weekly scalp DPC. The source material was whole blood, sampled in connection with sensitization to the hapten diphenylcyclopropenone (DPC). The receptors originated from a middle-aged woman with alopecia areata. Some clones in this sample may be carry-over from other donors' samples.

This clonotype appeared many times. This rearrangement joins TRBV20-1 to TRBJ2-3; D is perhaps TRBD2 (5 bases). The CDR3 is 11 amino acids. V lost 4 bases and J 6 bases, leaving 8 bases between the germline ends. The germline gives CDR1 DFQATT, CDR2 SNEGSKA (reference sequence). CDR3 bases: TGCAGTGCTATAAAGCGGGATACGCAGTATTTT. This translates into CSAIKRDTQYF.

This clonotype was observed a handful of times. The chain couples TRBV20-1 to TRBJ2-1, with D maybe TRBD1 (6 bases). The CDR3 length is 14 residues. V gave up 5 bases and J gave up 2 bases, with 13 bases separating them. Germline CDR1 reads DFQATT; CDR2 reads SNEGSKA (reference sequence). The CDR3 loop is CSAHRVGPYNEQFF. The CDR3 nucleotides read TGCAGTGCTCACAGGGTCGGGCCCTACAATGAGCAGTTCTTC.